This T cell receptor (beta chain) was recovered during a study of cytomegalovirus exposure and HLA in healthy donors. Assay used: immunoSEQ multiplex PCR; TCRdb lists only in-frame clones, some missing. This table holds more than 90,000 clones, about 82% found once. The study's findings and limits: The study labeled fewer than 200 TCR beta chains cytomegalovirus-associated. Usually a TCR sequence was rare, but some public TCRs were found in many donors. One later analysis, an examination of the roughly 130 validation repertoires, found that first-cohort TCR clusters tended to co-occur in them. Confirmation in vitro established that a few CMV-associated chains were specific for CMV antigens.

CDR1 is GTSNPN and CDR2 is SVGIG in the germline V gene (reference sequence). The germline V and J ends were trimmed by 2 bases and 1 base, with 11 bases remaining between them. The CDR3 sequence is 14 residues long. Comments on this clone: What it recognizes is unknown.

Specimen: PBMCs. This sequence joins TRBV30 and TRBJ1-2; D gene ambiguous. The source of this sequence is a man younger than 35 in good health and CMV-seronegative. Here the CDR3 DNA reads TGTGCCTGGAGTAAGTCTCCAGGTAACTATGGCTACACCTTC. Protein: CAWSKSPGNYGYTF.